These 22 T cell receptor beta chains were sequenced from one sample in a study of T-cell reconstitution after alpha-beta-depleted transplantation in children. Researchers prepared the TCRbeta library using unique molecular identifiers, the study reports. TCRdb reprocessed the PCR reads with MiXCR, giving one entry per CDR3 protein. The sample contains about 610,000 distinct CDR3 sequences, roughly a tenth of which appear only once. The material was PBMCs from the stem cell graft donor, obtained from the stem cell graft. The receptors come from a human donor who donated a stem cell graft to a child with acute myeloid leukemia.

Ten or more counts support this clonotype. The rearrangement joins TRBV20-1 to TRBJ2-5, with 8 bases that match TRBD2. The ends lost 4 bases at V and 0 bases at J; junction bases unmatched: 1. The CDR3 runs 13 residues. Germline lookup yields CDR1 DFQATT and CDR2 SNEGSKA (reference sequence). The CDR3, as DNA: TGCAGTGCTACGACTAGCGACCAAGAGACCCAGTACTTC. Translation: CSATTSDQETQYF.

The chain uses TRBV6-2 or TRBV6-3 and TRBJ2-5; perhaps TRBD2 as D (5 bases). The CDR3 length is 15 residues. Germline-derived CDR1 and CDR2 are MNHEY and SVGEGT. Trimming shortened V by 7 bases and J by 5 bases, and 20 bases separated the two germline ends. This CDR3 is CASTGERTIGETQYF. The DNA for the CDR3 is TGTGCCAGCACCGGGGAAAGGACCATCGGGGAGACCCAGTACTTC.

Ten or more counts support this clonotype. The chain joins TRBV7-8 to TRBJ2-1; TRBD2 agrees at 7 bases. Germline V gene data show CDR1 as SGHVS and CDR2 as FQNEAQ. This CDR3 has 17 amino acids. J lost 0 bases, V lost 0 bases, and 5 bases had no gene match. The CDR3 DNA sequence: TGTGCCAGCAGCTTAGCGGCTAGCGGAAGCTCCTACAATGAGCAGTTCTTC. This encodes CASSLAASGSSYNEQFF. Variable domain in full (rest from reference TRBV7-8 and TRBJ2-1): GAGVSQSPRYKVAKRGQDVALRCDPISGHVSLFWYQQALGQGPEFLTYFQNEAQLDKSGLPSDRFFAERPEGSVSTLKIQRTQQEDSAVYLCASSLAASGSSYNEQFFGPGTRLTVL.

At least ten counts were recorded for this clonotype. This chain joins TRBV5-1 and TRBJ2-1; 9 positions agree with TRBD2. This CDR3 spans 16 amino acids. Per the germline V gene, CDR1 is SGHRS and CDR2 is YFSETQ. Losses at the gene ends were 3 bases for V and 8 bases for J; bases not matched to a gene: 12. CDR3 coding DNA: TGCGCCAGCAGCTCCCTGCGAAGCGGGAGGAGAGATGAGCAGTTCTTC. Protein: CASSSLRSGRRDEQFF.

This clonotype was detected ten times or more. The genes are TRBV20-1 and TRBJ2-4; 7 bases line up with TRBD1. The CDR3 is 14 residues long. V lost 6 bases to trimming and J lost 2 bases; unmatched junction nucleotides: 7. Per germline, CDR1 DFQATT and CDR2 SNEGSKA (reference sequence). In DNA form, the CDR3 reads TGCAGTGCCCGAAGGGGGCCCTCCAAAAACATTCAGTACTTC. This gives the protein CSARRGPSKNIQYF.

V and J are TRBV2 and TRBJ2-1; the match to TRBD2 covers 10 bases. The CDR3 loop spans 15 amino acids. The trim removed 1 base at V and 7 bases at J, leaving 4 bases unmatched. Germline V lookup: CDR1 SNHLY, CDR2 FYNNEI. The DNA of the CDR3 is TGTGCCAGCAGTGAAGAAGCGGGAGGGCCGAATGAGCAGTTCTTC. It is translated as CASSEEAGGPNEQFF. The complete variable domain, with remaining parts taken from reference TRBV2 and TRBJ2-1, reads EPEVTQTPSHQVTQMGQEVILRCVPISNHLYFYWYRQILGQKVEFLVSFYNNEISEKSEIFDDQFSVERPDGSNFTLKIRSTKLEDSAMYFCASSEEAGGPNEQFFGPGTRLTVL.

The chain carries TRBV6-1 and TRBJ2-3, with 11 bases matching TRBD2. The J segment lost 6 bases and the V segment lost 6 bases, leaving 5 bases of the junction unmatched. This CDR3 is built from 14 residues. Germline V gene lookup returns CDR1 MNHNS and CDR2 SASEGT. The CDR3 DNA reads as TGTGCCAGCAGGCTTAGCGGGAGGGCGGATACGCAGTATTTT. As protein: CASRLSGRADTQYF.

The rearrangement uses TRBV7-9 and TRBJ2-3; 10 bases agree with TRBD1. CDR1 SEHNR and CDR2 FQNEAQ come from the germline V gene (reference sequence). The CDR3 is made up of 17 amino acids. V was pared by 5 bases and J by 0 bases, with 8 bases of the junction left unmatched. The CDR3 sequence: CASSPTGGSLSTDTQYF. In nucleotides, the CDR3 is TGTGCCAGCAGCCCGACAGGGGGCTCACTTAGCACAGATACGCAGTATTTT.

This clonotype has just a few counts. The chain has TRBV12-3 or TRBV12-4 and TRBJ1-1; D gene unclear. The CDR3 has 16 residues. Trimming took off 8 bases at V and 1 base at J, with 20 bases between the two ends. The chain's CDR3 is CASRNELGKPNTEAFF. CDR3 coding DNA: TGTGCCAGCCGAAATGAACTCGGCAAGCCGAACACTGAAGCTTTCTTT.

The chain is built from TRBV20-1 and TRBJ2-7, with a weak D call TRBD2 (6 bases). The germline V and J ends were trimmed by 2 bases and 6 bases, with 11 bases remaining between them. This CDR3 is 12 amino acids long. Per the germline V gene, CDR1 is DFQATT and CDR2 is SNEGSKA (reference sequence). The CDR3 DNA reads TGCAGTGCTAGAAGACGGGAGAGCGAGCAGTACTTC. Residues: CSARRRESEQYF.

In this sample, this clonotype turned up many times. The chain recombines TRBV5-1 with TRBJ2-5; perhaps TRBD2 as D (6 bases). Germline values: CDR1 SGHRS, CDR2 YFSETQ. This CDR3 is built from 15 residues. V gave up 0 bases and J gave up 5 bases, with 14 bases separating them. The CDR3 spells CASSLGSGYKETQYF. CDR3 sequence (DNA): TGCGCCAGCAGCTTGGGTAGCGGTTATAAGGAGACCCAGTACTTC.

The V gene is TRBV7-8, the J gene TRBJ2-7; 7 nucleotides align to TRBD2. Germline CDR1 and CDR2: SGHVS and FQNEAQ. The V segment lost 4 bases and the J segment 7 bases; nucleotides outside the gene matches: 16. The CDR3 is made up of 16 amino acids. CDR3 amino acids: CASSSRGGRPYEEQYF. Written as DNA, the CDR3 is TGTGCCAGCAGCTCTAGGGGCGGGAGACCTTACGAAGAGCAGTACTTC.

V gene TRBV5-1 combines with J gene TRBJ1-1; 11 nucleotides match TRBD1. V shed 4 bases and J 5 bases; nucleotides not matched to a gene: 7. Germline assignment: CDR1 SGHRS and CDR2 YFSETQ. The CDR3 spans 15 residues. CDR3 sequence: CASSIYGQGATEAFF. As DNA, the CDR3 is TGCGCCAGCAGCATCTACGGACAGGGGGCAACTGAAGCTTTCTTT. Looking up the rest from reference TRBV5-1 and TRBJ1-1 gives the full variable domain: KAGVTQTPRYLIKTRGQQVTLSCSPISGHRSVSWYQQTPGQGLQFLFEYFSETQRNKGNFPGRFSGRQFSNSRSEMNVSTLELGDSALYLCASSIYGQGATEAFFGQGTRLTVV.

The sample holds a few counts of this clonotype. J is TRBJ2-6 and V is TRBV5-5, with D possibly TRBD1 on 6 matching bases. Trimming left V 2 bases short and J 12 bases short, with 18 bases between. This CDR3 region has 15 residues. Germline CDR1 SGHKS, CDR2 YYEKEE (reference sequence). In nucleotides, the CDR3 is TGTGCCAGCAGCTTCGAAGTTATACAGGGCCGCGTCCTGACTTTC. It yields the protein CASSFEVIQGRVLTF.

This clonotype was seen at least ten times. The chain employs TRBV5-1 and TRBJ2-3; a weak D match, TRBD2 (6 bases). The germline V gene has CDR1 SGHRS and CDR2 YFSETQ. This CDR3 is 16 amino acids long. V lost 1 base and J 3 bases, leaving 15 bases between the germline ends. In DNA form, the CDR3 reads TGCGCCAGCAGCTTGTTTGGGCTAGCGACTACAGATACGCAGTATTTT. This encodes CASSLFGLATTDTQYF. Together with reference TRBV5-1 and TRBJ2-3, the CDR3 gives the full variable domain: KAGVTQTPRYLIKTRGQQVTLSCSPISGHRSVSWYQQTPGQGLQFLFEYFSETQRNKGNFPGRFSGRQFSNSRSEMNVSTLELGDSALYLCASSLFGLATTDTQYFGPGTRLTVL.

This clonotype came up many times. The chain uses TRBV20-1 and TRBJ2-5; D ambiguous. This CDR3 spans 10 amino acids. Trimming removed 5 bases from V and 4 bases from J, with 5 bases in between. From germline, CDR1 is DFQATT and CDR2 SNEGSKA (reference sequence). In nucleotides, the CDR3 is TGCAGTGCTGCTAGAGAGACCCAGTACTTC. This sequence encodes CSAARETQYF.

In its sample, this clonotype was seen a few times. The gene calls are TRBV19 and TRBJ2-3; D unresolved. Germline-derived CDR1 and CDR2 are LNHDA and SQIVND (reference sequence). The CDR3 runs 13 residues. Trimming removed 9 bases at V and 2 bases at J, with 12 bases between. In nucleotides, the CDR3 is TGTGCCAGCCGCCTTTTGAACACAGATACGCAGTATTTT. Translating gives CASRLLNTDTQYF.

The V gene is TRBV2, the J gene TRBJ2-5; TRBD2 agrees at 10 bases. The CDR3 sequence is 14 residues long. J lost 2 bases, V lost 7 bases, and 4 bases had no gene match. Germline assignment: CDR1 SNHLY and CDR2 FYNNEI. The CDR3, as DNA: TGTGCCAGCACGACTAGCGGGCAACAAGAGACCCAGTACTTC. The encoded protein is CASTTSGQQETQYF.

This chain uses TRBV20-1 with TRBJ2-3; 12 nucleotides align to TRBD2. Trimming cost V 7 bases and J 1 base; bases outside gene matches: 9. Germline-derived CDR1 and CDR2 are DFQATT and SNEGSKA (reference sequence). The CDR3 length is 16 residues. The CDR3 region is CSVPGLAGRGTDTQYF. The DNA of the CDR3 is TGCAGTGTTCCGGGACTAGCGGGCCGGGGCACAGATACGCAGTATTTT.

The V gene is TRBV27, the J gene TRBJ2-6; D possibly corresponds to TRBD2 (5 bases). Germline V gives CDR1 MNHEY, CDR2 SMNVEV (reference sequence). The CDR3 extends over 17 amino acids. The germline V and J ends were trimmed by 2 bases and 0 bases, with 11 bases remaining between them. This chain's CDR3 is CASSLERRFSGANVLTF. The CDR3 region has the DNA TGTGCCAGCAGTTTAGAGCGGCGGTTCTCTGGGGCCAACGTCCTGACTTTC.

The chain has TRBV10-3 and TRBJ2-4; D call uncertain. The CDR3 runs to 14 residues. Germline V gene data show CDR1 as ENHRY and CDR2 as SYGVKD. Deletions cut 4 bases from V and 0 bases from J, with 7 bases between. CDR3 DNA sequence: TGTGCCATCAGTGTAGGGTTAGCCAAAAACATTCAGTACTTC. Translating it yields CAISVGLAKNIQYF.

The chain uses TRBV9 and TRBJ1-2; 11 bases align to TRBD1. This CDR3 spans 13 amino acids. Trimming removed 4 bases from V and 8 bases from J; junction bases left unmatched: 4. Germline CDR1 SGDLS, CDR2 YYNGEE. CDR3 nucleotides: TGTGCCAGCAGCAGAGGACAGGGGGCCGGCTACACCTTC. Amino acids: CASSRGQGAGYTF.